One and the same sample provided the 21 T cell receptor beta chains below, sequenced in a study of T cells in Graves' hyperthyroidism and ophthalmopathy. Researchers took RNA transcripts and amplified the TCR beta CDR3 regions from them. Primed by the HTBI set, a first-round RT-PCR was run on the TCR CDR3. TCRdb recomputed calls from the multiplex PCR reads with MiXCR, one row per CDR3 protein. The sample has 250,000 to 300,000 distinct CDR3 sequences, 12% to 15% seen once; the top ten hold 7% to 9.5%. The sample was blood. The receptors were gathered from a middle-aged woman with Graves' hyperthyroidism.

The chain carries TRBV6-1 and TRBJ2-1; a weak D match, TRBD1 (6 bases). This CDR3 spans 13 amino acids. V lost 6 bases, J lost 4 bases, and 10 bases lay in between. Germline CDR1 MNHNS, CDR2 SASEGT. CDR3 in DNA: TGTGCCAGCAGGCACAGGGTATACAATGAGCAGTTCTTC. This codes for CASRHRVYNEQFF.

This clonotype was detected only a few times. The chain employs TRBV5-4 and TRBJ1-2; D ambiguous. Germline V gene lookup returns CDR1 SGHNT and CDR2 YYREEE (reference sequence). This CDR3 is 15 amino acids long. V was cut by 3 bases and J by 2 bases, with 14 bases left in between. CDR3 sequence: CASSSPTLANYGYTF. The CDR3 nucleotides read TGTGCCAGCAGCTCACCAACCCTAGCAAACTATGGCTACACCTTC.

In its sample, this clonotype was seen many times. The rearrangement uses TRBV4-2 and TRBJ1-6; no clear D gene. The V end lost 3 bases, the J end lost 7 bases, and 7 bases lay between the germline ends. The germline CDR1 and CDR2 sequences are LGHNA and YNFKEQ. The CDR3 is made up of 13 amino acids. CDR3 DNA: TGTGCCAGCAGCCATGAAGGGAATTCACCCCTCCACTTT. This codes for CASSHEGNSPLHF.

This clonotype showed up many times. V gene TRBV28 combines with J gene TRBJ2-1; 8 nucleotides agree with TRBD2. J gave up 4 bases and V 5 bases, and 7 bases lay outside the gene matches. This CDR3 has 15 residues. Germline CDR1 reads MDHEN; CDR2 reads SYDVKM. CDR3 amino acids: CASSPPTSAYNEQFF. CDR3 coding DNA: TGTGCCAGCAGTCCCCCGACTAGCGCGTACAATGAGCAGTTCTTC.

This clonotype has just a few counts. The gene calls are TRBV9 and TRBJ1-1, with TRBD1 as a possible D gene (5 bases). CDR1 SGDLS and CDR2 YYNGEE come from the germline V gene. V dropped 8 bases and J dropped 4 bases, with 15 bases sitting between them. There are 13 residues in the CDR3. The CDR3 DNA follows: TGTGCCAGTCGCTGGCAGGGATCCACTGAAGCTTTCTTT. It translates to CASRWQGSTEAFF.

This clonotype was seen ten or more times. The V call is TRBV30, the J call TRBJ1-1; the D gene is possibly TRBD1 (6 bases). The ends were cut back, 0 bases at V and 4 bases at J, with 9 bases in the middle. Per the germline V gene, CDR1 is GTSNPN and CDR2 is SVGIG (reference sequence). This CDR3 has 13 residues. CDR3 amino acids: CAWSVRGVTEAFF. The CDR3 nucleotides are TGTGCCTGGAGTGTAAGGGGGGTCACTGAAGCTTTCTTT. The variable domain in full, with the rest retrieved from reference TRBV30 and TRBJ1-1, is SQTIHQWPATLVQPVGSPLSLECTVEGTSNPNLYWYRQAAGRGLQLLFYSVGIGQISSEVPQNLSASRPQDRQFILSSKKLLLSDSGFYLCAWSVRGVTEAFFGQGTRLTVV.

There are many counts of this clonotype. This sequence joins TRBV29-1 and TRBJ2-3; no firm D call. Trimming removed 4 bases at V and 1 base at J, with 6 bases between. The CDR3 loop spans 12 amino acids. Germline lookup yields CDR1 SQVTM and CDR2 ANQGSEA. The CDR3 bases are TGCAGCGTTGCCAGACGCACAGATACGCAGTATTTT. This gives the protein CSVARRTDTQYF.

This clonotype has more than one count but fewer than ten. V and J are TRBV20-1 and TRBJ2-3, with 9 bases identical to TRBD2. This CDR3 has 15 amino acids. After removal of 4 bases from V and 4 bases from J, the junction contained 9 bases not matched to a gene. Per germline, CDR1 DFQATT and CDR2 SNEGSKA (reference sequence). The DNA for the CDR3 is TGCAGTGCTATAGCGGGAGTCTGGTCCCCAGATACGCAGTATTTT. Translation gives CSAIAGVWSPDTQYF.

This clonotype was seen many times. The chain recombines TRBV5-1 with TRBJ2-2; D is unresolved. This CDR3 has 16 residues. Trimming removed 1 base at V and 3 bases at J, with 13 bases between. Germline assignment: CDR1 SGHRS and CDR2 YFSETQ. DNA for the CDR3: TGCGCCAGCAGCTTGCAACCGGGTGGGGACACCGGGGAGCTGTTTTTT. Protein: CASSLQPGGDTGELFF. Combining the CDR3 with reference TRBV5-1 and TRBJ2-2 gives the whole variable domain KAGVTQTPRYLIKTRGQQVTLSCSPISGHRSVSWYQQTPGQGLQFLFEYFSETQRNKGNFPGRFSGRQFSNSRSEMNVSTLELGDSALYLCASSLQPGGDTGELFFGEGSRLTVL.

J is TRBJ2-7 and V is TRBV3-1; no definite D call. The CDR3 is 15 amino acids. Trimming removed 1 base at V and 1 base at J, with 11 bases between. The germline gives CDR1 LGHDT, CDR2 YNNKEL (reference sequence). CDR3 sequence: CASSQVGGGSYEQYF. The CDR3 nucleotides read TGTGCCAGCAGCCAAGTAGGTGGCGGATCCTACGAGCAGTACTTC.

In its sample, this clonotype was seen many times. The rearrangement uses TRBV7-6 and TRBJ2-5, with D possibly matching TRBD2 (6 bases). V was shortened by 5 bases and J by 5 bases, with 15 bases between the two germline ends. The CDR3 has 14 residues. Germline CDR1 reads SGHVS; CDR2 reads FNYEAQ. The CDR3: CASSPRDFFETQYF. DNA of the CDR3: TGTGCCAGCAGCCCCCGGGACTTCTTCGAGACCCAGTACTTC.

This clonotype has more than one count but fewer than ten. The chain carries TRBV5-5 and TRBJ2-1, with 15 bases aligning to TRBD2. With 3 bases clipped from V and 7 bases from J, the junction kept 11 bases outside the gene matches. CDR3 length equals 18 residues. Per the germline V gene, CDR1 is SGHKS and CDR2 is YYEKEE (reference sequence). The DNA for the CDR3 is TGTGCCAGCAGCTCACAGAGGACTAGCGGGAGGGTACGAAATGAGCAGTTCTTC. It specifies CASSSQRTSGRVRNEQFF.

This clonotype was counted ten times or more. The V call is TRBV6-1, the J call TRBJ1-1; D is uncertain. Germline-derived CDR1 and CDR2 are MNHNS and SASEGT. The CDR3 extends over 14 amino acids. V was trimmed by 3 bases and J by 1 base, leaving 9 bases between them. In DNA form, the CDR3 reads TGTGCCAGCAGTGATTCGCACAGGAACACTGAAGCTTTCTTT. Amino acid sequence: CASSDSHRNTEAFF.

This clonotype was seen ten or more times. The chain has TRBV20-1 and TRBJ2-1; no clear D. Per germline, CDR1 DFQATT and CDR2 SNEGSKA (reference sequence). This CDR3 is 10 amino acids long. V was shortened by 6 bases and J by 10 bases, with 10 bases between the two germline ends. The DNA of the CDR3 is TGCAGTGCGGGCCTGTTGGAGCAGTTCTTC. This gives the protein CSAGLLEQFF.

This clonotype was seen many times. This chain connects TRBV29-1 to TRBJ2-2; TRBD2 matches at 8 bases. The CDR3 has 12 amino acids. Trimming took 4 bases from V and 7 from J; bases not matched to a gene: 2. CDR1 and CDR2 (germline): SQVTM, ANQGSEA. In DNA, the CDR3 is TGCAGCGTTGTAGCGGGAATCGGGGAGCTGTTTTTT. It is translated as CSVVAGIGELFF.

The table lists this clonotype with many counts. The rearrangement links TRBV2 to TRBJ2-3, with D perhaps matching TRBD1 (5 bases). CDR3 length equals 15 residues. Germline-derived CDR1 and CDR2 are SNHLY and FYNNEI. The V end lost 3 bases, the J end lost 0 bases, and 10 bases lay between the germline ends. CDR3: CASSEAGISTDTQYF. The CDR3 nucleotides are TGTGCCAGCAGTGAGGCAGGGATTAGCACAGATACGCAGTATTTT.

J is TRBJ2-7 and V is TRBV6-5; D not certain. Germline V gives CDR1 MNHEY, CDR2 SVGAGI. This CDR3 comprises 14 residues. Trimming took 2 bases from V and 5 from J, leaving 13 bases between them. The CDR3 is CASSYRPQSHEQYF. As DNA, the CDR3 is TGTGCCAGCAGTTACAGGCCCCAGAGCCACGAGCAGTACTTC.

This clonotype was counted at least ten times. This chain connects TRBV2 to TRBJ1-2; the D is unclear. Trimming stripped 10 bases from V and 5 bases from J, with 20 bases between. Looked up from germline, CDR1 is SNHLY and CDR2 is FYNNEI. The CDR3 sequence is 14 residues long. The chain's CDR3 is CATSAGVSPYGYTF. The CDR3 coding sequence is TGTGCCACCTCGGCGGGAGTGTCCCCTTATGGCTACACCTTC.

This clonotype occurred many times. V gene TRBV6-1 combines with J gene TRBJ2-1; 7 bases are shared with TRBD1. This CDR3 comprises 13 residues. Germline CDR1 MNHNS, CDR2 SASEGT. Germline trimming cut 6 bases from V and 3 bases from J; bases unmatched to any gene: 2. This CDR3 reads CASRTGNYNEQFF. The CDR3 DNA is TGTGCCAGCAGGACAGGGAACTACAATGAGCAGTTCTTC.

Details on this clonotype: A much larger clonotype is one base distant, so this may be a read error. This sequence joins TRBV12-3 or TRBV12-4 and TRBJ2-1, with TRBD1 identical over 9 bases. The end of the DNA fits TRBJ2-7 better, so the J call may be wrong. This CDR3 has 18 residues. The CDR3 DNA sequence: TGTGCCAGCAGCCGCCTGGACAGGGGAATTACAATAGTCAATGAGCAGTACTTC. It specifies CASSRLDRGITIVNEQYF.

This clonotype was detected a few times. The CDR3 protein is CSVREDGYTQYF. The CDR3 bases are TGCAGCGTCAGGGAGGACGGCTATACGCAGTATTTT. This chain links TRBV29-1 with TRBJ2-3; a possible D gene is TRBD2 (6 bases). The CDR3 spans 12 residues. V lost 6 bases and J lost 7, with 14 bases in between. The germline CDR1 and CDR2 sequences are SQVTM and ANQGSEA.